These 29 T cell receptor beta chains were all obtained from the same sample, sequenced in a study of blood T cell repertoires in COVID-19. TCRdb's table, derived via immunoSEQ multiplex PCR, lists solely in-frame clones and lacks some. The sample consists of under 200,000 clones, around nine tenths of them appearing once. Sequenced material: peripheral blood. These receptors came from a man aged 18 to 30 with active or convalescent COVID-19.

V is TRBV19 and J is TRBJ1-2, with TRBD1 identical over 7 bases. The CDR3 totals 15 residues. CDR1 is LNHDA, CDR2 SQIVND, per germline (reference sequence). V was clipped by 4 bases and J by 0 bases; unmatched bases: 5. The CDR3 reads CASSTTGTANYGYTF. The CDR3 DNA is TGTGCCAGTAGTACAACCGGGACAGCTAACTATGGCTACACCTTC.

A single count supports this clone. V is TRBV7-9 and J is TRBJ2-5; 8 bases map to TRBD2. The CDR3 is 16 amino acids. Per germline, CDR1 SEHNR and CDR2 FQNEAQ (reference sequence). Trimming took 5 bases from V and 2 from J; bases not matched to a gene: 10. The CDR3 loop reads CASSPEKAGEQETQYF. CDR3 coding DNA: TGTGCCAGCAGCCCCGAAAAAGCGGGGGAGCAAGAGACCCAGTACTTC. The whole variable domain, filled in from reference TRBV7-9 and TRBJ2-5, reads DTGVSQNPRHKITKRGQNVTFRCDPISEHNRLYWYRQTLGQGPEFLTYFQNEAQLEKSRLLSDRFSAERPKGSFSTLEIQRTEQGDSAMYLCASSPEKAGEQETQYFGPGTRLLVL.

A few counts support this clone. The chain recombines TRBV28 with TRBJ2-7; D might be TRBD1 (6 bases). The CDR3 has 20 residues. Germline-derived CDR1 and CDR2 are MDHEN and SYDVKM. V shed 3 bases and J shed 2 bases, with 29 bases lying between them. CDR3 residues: CASSLWDTKPGHSVPYEQYF. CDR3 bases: TGTGCCAGCAGTTTGTGGGACACTAAACCGGGACACTCAGTCCCCTACGAGCAGTACTTC.

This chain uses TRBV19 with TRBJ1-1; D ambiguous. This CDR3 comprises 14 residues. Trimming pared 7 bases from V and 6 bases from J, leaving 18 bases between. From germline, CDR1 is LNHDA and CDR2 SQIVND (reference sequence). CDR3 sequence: CASTSIGEISEAFF. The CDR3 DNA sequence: TGTGCCAGTACATCGATCGGGGAAATTTCTGAAGCTTTCTTT.

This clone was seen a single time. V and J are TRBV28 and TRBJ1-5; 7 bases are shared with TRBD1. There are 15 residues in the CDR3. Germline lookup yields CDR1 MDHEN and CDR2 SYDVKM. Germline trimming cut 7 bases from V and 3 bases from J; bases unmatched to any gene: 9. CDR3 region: CASISADRYNQPQHF. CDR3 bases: TGTGCCAGCATCTCTGCGGACAGGTACAATCAGCCCCAGCATTTT.

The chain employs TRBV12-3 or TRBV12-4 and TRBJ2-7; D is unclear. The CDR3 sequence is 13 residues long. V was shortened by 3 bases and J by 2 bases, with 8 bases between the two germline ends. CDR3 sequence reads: CASSFADPYEQYF. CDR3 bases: TGTGCCAGCAGTTTCGCAGATCCCTACGAGCAGTACTTC.

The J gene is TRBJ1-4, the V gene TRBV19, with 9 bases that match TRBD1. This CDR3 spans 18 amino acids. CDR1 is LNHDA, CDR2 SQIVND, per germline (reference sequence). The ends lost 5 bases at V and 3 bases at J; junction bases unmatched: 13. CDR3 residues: CASSLRGGQGSANEKLFF. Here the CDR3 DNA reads TGTGCCAGTAGTCTTCGGGGGGGACAGGGCTCTGCTAATGAAAAACTGTTTTTT.

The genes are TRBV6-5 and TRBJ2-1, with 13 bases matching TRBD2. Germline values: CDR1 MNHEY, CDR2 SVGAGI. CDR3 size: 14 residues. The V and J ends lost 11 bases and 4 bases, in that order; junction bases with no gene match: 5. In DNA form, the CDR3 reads TGTGCCGGCCAGGGACTAGCGGGATACAATGAGCAGTTCTTC. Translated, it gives CAGQGLAGYNEQFF.

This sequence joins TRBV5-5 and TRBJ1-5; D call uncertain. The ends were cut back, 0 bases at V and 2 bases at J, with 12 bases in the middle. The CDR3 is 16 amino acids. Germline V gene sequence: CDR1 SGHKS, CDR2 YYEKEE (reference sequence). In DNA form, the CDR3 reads TGTGCCAGCAGCTTGGTTTCGAGCATGGGCAATCAGCCCCAGCATTTT. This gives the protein CASSLVSSMGNQPQHF. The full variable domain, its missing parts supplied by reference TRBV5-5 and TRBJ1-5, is DAGVTQSPTHLIKTRGQQVTLRCSPISGHKSVSWYQQVLGQGPQFIFQYYEKEERGRGNFPDRFSARQFPNYSSELNVNALLLGDSALYLCASSLVSSMGNQPQHFGDGTRLSIL.

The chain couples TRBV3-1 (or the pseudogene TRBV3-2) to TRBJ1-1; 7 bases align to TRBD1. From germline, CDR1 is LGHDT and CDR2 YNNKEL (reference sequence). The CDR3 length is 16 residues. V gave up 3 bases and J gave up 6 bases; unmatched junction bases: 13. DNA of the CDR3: TGTGCCAGCAGCCACCGACAGGGCCCCCCGTGGGCTGAAGCTTTCTTT. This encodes CASSHRQGPPWAEAFF.

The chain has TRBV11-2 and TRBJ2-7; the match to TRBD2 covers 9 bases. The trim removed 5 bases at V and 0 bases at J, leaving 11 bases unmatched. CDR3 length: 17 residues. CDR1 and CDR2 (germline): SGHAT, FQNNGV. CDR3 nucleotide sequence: TGTGCCAGCAGCGAGGGAGCGGGGGGCCTTAGCTCCTACGAGCAGTACGTC. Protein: CASSEGAGGLSSYEQYV.

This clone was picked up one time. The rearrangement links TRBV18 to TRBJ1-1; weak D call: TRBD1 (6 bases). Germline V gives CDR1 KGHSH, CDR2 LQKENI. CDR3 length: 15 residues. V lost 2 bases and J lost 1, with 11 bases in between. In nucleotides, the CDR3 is TGTGCCAGCTCACCATACCGAGGGGGGAACACTGAAGCTTTCTTT. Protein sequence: CASSPYRGGNTEAFF. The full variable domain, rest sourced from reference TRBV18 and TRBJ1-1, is NAGVMQNPRHLVRRRGQEARLRCSPMKGHSHVYWYRQLPEEGLKFMVYLQKENIIDESGMPKERFSAEFPKEGPSILRIQQVVRGDSAAYFCASSPYRGGNTEAFFGQGTRLTVV.

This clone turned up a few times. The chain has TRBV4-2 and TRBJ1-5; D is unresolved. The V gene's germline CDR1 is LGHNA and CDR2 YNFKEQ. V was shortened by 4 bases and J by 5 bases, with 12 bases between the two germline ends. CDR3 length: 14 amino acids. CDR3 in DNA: TGTGCCAGCAGCCTAACCTCACTAGATCAGCCCCAGCATTTT. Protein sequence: CASSLTSLDQPQHF.

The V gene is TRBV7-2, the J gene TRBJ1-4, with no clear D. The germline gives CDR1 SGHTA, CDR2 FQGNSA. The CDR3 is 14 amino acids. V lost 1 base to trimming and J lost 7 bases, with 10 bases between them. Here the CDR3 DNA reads TGTGCCAGCAGCTTAGTCGCGGGGAGTGAAAAACTGTTTTTT. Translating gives CASSLVAGSEKLFF.

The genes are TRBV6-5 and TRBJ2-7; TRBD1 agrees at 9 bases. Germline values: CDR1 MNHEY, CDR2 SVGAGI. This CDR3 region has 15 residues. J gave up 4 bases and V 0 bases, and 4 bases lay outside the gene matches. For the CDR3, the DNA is TGTGCCAGCAGTTACTCCGGGACAGGGTCTTACGAGCAGTACTTC. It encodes CASSYSGTGSYEQYF.

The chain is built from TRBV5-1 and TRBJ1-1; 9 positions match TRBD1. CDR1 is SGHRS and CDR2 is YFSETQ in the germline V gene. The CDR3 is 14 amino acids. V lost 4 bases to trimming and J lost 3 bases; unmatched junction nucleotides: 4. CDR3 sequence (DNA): TGCGCCAGCAGCACACAGGGGGCGGACACTGAAGCTTTCTTT. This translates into CASSTQGADTEAFF.

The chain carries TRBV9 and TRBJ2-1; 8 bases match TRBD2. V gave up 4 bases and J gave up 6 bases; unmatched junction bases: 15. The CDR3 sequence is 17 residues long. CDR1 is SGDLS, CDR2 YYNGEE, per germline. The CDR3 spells CASSMGLGSSWRNEQFF. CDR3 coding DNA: TGTGCCAGCAGCATGGGACTAGGCAGTAGTTGGCGCAATGAGCAGTTCTTC.

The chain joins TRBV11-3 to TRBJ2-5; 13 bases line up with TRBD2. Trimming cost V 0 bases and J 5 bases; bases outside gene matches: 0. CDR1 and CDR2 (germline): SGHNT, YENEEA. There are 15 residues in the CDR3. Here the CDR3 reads CASSLELAGGETQYF. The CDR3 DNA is TGTGCCAGCAGCTTAGAACTAGCGGGGGGGGAGACCCAGTACTTC.

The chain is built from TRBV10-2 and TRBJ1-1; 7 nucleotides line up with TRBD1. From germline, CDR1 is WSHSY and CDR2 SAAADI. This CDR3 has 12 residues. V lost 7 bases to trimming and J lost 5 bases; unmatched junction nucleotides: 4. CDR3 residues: CASKGAGTEAFF. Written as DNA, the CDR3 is TGCGCCAGCAAGGGGGCTGGGACTGAAGCTTTCTTT.

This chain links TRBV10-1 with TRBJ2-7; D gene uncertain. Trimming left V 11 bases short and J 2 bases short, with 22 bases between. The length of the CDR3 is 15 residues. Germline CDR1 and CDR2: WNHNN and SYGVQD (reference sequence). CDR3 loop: CACSPTGSGPYEQYF. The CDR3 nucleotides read TGCGCCTGTTCACCCACGGGTTCCGGCCCCTACGAGCAGTACTTC.

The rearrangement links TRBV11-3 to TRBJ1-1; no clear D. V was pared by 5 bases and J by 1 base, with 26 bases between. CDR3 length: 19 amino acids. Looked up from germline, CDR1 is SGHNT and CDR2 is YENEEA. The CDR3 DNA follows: TGTGCCAGCAGCGCGAGGGAAACCCCCTTTGATTCCCGGAACACTGAAGCTTTCTTT. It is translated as CASSARETPFDSRNTEAFF.

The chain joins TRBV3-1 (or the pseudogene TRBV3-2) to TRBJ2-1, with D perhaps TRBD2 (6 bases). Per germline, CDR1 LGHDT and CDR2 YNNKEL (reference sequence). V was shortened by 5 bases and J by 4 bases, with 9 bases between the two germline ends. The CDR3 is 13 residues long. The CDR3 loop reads CASSWRDYNEQFF. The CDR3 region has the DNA TGTGCCAGCAGCTGGCGGGATTACAATGAGCAGTTCTTC.

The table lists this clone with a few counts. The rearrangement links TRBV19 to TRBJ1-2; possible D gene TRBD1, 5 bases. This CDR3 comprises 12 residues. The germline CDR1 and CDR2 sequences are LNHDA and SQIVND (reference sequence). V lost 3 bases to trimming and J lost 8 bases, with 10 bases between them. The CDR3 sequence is CASSIGDSGYTF. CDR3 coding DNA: TGTGCCAGTAGTATTGGGGACTCGGGCTACACCTTC.

Written as DNA, the CDR3 is TGTGCCAGCAGCTACGGGACAGGGCAGGAGACCCAGTACTTC. It is translated as CASSYGTGQETQYF. The chain carries TRBV7-2 and TRBJ2-5; TRBD1 matches at 9 bases. V lost 4 bases to trimming and J lost 5 bases; unmatched junction nucleotides: 5. Germline assignment: CDR1 SGHTA and CDR2 FQGNSA. The CDR3 is 14 residues long.

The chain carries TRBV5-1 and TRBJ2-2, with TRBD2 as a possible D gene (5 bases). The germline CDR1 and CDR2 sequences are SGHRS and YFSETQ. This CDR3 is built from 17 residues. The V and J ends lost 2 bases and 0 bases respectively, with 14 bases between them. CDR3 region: CASSFLGSQPNTGELFF. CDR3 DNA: TGCGCCAGCAGCTTTTTGGGGAGTCAGCCGAACACCGGGGAGCTGTTTTTT.

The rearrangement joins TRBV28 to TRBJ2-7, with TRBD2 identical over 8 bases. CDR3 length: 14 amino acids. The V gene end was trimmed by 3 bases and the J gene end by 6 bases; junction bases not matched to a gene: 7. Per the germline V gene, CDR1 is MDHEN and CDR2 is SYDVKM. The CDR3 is CASSFGTSSSEQYV. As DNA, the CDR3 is TGTGCCAGCAGTTTCGGGACTAGTTCAAGCGAGCAGTACGTC.

CDR3: CASSQIGAKGQGTAIYGYTF. In DNA, the CDR3 is TGCGCCAGCAGTCAAATTGGGGCCAAGGGACAGGGGACTGCGATCTATGGCTACACCTTC. This chain uses TRBV23-1 with TRBJ1-2; 10 positions match TRBD1. TRBV23-1 qualifies as an ORF whose function is uncertain. CDR3 size: 20 residues. Losses at the gene ends were 2 bases for V and 4 bases for J; bases not matched to a gene: 19.

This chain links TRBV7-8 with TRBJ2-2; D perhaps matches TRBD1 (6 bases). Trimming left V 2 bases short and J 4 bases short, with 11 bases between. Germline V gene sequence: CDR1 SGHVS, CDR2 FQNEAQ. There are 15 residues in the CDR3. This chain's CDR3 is CASSLRQGITGELFF. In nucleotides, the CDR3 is TGTGCCAGCAGCTTACGTCAGGGGATCACCGGGGAGCTGTTTTTT.

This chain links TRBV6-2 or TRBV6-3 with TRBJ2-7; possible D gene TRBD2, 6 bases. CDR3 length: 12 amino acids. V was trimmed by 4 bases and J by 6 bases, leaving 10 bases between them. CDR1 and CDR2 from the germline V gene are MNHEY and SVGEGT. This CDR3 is CASSSNSGEQYF. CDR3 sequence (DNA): TGTGCCAGCAGTTCAAATAGCGGCGAGCAGTACTTC.